The 27 T cell receptor beta chains below come from one sample, sequenced in a study of T cell repertoires in cytomegalovirus infection. Their antigens are not known. TCRdb analysed the reads with MiXCR anew, one entry per CDR3 protein. This sample yields roughly 570,000 distinct CDR3 sequences, of which over 35% are seen a single time; more than 40% belongs to the top ten. The source material was cultured PBMCs, sampled from culture after CMV antigen stimulation. The origin of the receptors is a human donor in good health (CMV status not recorded). Some clones in this sample may be carry-over from other donors' samples.

This clonotype has only a few counts. The genes are TRBV5-5 and TRBJ2-3; D remains ambiguous. The CDR3 sequence is 14 residues long. V shed 2 bases and J shed 5 bases, with 12 bases lying between them. Germline values: CDR1 SGHKS, CDR2 YYEKEE (reference sequence). CDR3 amino acids: CASSFRASEDTQYF. The CDR3 nucleotides are TGTGCCAGCAGCTTCCGGGCCTCCGAAGATACGCAGTATTTT.

The genes are TRBV5-6 and TRBJ2-2, with 8 bases lining up with TRBD1. The CDR3 is 16 residues long. Trimming at V came to 4 bases and at J to 0 bases, leaving 5 bases not matched to a gene. Germline values: CDR1 SGHDT, CDR2 YYEEEE. The CDR3 DNA is TGTGCCAGCAGCCTCACAGGGGGGCCGAACACCGGGGAGCTGTTTTTT. Its protein is CASSLTGGPNTGELFF.

This clonotype was seen a few times. The chain recombines TRBV7-9 with TRBJ2-3; 8 nucleotides agree with TRBD1. Trimming took 6 bases from V and 3 from J; bases not matched to a gene: 8. Germline lookup yields CDR1 SEHNR and CDR2 FQNEAQ (reference sequence). The CDR3 has 15 amino acids. CDR3 amino acids: CASRLTGGLTDTQYF. The CDR3 DNA reads as TGTGCCAGCAGGCTTACAGGGGGACTTACAGATACGCAGTATTTT.

This clonotype was detected a few times. The chain has TRBV6-2 or TRBV6-3 and TRBJ2-7, with D unresolved. The CDR3 covers 13 residues. Trimming took 2 bases from V and 3 from J, leaving 8 bases between them. In germline, CDR1 is MNHEY, CDR2 SVGEGT. This CDR3 reads CASSYVVSYEQYF. In DNA, the CDR3 is TGTGCCAGCAGTTACGTGGTAAGCTACGAGCAGTACTTC.

The sample holds a few counts of this clonotype. The J gene is TRBJ1-3, the V gene TRBV7-6; 9 nucleotides match TRBD1. Germline V gene sequence: CDR1 SGHVS, CDR2 FNYEAQ. CDR3 length equals 16 residues. V was clipped by 5 bases and J by 4 bases; unmatched bases: 9. CDR3 residues: CASSQTGGAGGNTIYF. The CDR3 nucleotides read TGTGCCAGCAGCCAAACAGGGGGCGCGGGAGGAAACACCATATATTTT.

In its sample, this clonotype was seen many times. The J gene is TRBJ1-2, the V gene TRBV7-2; D perhaps matches TRBD1 (6 bases). Germline V gene sequence: CDR1 SGHTA, CDR2 FQGNSA. Trimming shortened V by 4 bases and J by 2 bases, and 14 bases separated the two germline ends. CDR3 size: 15 residues. The CDR3 bases are TGTGCCAGCAGCTACAAGACAGGTGACAACTATGGCTACACCTTC. Translating gives CASSYKTGDNYGYTF.

This clonotype was found a few times. This chain connects TRBV27 to TRBJ2-3; no definite D call. V was clipped by 7 bases and J by 1 base, with 9 bases between them. The CDR3 extends over 13 amino acids. CDR1 MNHEY and CDR2 SMNVEV come from the germline V gene (reference sequence). DNA of the CDR3: TGTGCCAGCAAATCCAGTGGCACAGATACGCAGTATTTT. Translating it yields CASKSSGTDTQYF.

The chain carries TRBV7-6 and TRBJ2-1; 8 bases match TRBD1. This CDR3 has 14 residues. CDR1 is SGHVS, CDR2 FNYEAQ, per germline. V shed 1 base and J 9 bases; nucleotides not matched to a gene: 5. The CDR3 protein is CASSLVQGAREQFF. The CDR3, as DNA: TGTGCCAGCAGCTTAGTTCAGGGGGCGCGTGAGCAGTTCTTC.

This clonotype was picked up many times. The J gene is TRBJ2-1, the V gene TRBV7-8; 8 nucleotides line up with TRBD2. From germline, CDR1 is SGHVS and CDR2 FQNEAQ. This CDR3 is 15 amino acids long. Unmatched junction bases numbered 5, after V lost 3 bases and J lost 4 bases. The DNA of the CDR3 is TGTGCCAGCAGCTTCTCCGCGGGGGGTTACAATGAGCAGTTCTTC. Residues: CASSFSAGGYNEQFF. The entire variable domain, with the rest obtained from reference TRBV7-8 and TRBJ2-1, is as follows: GAGVSQSPRYKVAKRGQDVALRCDPISGHVSLFWYQQALGQGPEFLTYFQNEAQLDKSGLPSDRFFAERPEGSVSTLKIQRTQQEDSAVYLCASSFSAGGYNEQFFGPGTRLTVL.

There are many counts of this clonotype. The genes are TRBV7-2 and TRBJ2-3; TRBD2 aligns across 8 bases. CDR1 SGHTA and CDR2 FQGNSA come from the germline V gene. V shed 5 bases and J 4 bases; nucleotides not matched to a gene: 8. CDR3 size: 15 residues. CDR3 bases: TGTGCCAGCAGCATCCGGGGGGGAGGGTCAGATACGCAGTATTTT. It is translated as CASSIRGGGSDTQYF.

This rearrangement joins TRBV7-9 to TRBJ2-1, with no clear D. The germline V and J ends were trimmed by 5 bases and 6 bases, with 14 bases remaining between them. Germline CDR1 reads SEHNR; CDR2 reads FQNEAQ (reference sequence). The CDR3 loop spans 14 amino acids. CDR3 in DNA: TGTGCCAGCAGCCCACGGACGCGCCCCAATGAGCAGTTCTTC. As protein: CASSPRTRPNEQFF.

The chain combines TRBV29-1 with TRBJ2-1; no definite D call. V was clipped by 7 bases and J by 5 bases, with 6 bases between them. The CDR3 is 10 residues long. Germline V CDR1 and CDR2: SQVTM, ANQGSEA. CDR3 loop: CSAGDNEQFF. The CDR3 bases are TGCAGCGCAGGCGACAATGAGCAGTTCTTC.

This clonotype has more than one count but fewer than ten. The rearrangement uses TRBV7-2 and TRBJ2-7; D unresolved. The V and J ends lost 1 base and 6 bases respectively, with 4 bases between them. Germline assignment: CDR1 SGHTA and CDR2 FQGNSA. The CDR3 length is 11 residues. DNA for the CDR3: TGTGCCAGCAGCTTAGACTCCGAGCAGTACTTC. It yields the protein CASSLDSEQYF.

The chain uses TRBV7-2 and TRBJ2-3; D perhaps matches TRBD2 (6 bases). Trimming took 11 bases from V and 7 from J, leaving 16 bases between them. The CDR3 runs 12 residues. The V gene's germline CDR1 is SGHTA and CDR2 FQGNSA. The CDR3 reads CAVRGTNNTQYF. CDR3 nucleotides: TGTGCCGTTCGGGGGACCAATAATACGCAGTATTTT.

The V gene is TRBV7-4, the J gene TRBJ2-3; 7 bases line up with TRBD1. CDR3 length equals 18 residues. V lost 6 bases and J lost 5; bases outside the gene matches: 20. From germline, CDR1 is SGHVT and CDR2 SQSDAQ. The CDR3 bases are TGTGCCAGCAGTCCATTTTCGTTGAACAGGGGATTCGGAGATACGCAGTATTTT. It specifies CASSPFSLNRGFGDTQYF.

This clonotype appeared a few times. The V gene is TRBV6-8, the J gene TRBJ2-7; 8 nucleotides align to TRBD2. V was pared by 8 bases and J by 1 base, with 7 bases of the junction left unmatched. Germline CDR1 MNHGY, CDR2 SAAAGT. CDR3 size: 14 residues. CDR3 protein: CASASGRISYEQYF. Written as DNA, the CDR3 is TGTGCCAGCGCGAGCGGGAGAATATCCTACGAGCAGTACTTC.

The CDR3 DNA is TGTGCCAGCAGCTTAGGCAGGGATTGGGGTAATCAGCCCCAGCATTTT. Its translation is CASSLGRDWGNQPQHF. V gene TRBV7-8 combines with J gene TRBJ1-5; weak D call: TRBD1 (5 bases). Trimming took off 1 base at V and 4 bases at J, with 14 bases between the two ends. This CDR3 has 16 residues. Looked up from germline, CDR1 is SGHVS and CDR2 is FQNEAQ.

V usage is TRBV11-2 and J usage is TRBJ2-1; D uncertain. Germline V gene sequence: CDR1 SGHAT, CDR2 FQNNGV. CDR3 length equals 17 residues. Trimming left V 5 bases short and J 0 bases short, with 17 bases between. CDR3: CASSPVGSAYSYNEQFF. The CDR3 region has the DNA TGTGCCAGCAGCCCAGTAGGCAGCGCTTACTCCTACAATGAGCAGTTCTTC.

In its sample, this clonotype was seen a few times. The chain combines TRBV25-1 with TRBJ1-1; a weak D match, TRBD1 (6 bases). V dropped 4 bases and J dropped 4 bases, with 16 bases sitting between them. Germline V gives CDR1 MGHDK, CDR2 SYGVNS. The CDR3 is made up of 15 amino acids. The CDR3 protein is CASSGTGPEGTEAFF. The CDR3 DNA reads as TGTGCCAGCAGTGGTACAGGGCCCGAGGGCACTGAAGCTTTCTTT. The full variable domain, rest sourced from reference TRBV25-1 and TRBJ1-1, is EADIYQTPRYLVIGTGKKITLECSQTMGHDKMYWYQQDPGMELHLIHYSYGVNSTEKGDLSSESTVSRIRTEHFPLTLESARPSHTSQYLCASSGTGPEGTEAFFGQGTRLTVV.

The sample holds many counts of this clonotype. The gene calls are TRBV7-2 and TRBJ1-2, with D hard to call. The V end lost 3 bases, the J end lost 8 bases, and 13 bases lay between the germline ends. The CDR3 has 13 amino acids. Germline CDR1 is SGHTA and CDR2 is FQGNSA. This CDR3 is CASSLTDVRGYTF. CDR3 DNA: TGTGCCAGCAGCTTGACGGACGTGAGGGGCTACACCTTC. The whole variable domain, remainder taken from reference TRBV7-2 and TRBJ1-2, is GAGVSQSPSNKVTEKGKDVELRCDPISGHTALYWYRQSLGQGLEFLIYFQGNSAPDKSGLPSDRFSAERTGGSVSTLTIQRTQQEDSAVYLCASSLTDVRGYTFGSGTRLTVV.

Only a few counts were recorded for this clonotype. This chain links TRBV7-6 with TRBJ1-5; 8 bases line up with TRBD1. The J segment lost 9 bases and the V segment lost 1 base, leaving 11 bases of the junction unmatched. The CDR3 extends over 16 amino acids. Looked up from germline, CDR1 is SGHVS and CDR2 is FNYEAQ. The CDR3 spells CASSLEGTGGSGPQHF. The CDR3 DNA reads as TGTGCCAGCAGCTTAGAGGGGACAGGAGGTTCTGGGCCCCAGCATTTT.

This chain joins TRBV12-3 or TRBV12-4 and TRBJ2-1; perhaps TRBD2 as D (6 bases). This CDR3 is built from 16 residues. The V end was cut by 4 bases, the J end by 0 bases, with 13 bases between. The CDR3 bases are TGTGCCAGCAGTTCCGGTGGGGGGAGCTCCTACAATGAGCAGTTCTTC. This encodes CASSSGGGSSYNEQFF.

The chain uses TRBV20-1 and TRBJ2-3, with a possible D match to TRBD2 (5 bases). The CDR3 runs 13 residues. Germline values: CDR1 DFQATT, CDR2 SNEGSKA (reference sequence). Trimming took 0 bases from V and 5 from J, leaving 9 bases between them. CDR3 loop: CSARDPGEDTQYF. The CDR3 DNA reads TGCAGTGCTAGAGATCCCGGGGAAGATACGCAGTATTTT.

The V and J genes are TRBV20-1 and TRBJ2-1; tentatively, D is TRBD2 (5 bases). This CDR3 has 14 amino acids. Looked up from germline, CDR1 is DFQATT and CDR2 is SNEGSKA (reference sequence). The V end was cut by 4 bases, the J end by 4 bases, with 14 bases between. CDR3: CSAIRQTTYNEQFF. Written as DNA, the CDR3 is TGCAGTGCTATCCGCCAGACTACTTACAATGAGCAGTTCTTC.

This clonotype came up many times. This rearrangement joins TRBV7-2 to TRBJ2-1; maybe TRBD2 (6 bases). V lost 11 bases to trimming and J lost 6 bases, with 23 bases between them. This CDR3 contains 15 residues. Germline CDR1 SGHTA, CDR2 FQGNSA. The CDR3, as DNA: TGTGCCTCTAAGCTTAATTACCGGGGGATCAATGAGCAGTTCTTC. The encoded protein is CASKLNYRGINEQFF.

The genes are TRBV3-1 and TRBJ1-1; a weak D match, TRBD1 (5 bases). Trimming took 3 bases from V and 0 from J, leaving 8 bases between them. Looked up from germline, CDR1 is LGHDT and CDR2 is YNNKEL (reference sequence). CDR3 length: 14 amino acids. CDR3 sequence (DNA): TGTGCCAGCAGCCACGGGGCCATGAACACTGAAGCTTTCTTT. Translation gives CASSHGAMNTEAFF.

V and J are TRBV7-8 and TRBJ2-7; 9 bases agree with TRBD2. With V trimmed by 0 bases and J by 4 bases, 4 bases remained unmatched. CDR1 is SGHVS and CDR2 is FQNEAQ in the germline V gene. The CDR3 runs 15 residues. CDR3 sequence (DNA): TGTGCCAGCAGCTTAGCGAGGACTAGCGAGTACGAGCAGTACTTC. Its protein is CASSLARTSEYEQYF.